These T cell receptor beta chains were read from a single sample in a study of T cell responses to AZD1222 COVID-19 vaccine. Generated by immunoSEQ multiplex PCR, the TCRdb table keeps only in-frame clones and is missing some. Here the sample spans 120,000 or so clones, approximately 89% being singletons. The starting material was peripheral blood, obtained on day 0 of AZD1222 vaccination. The receptors here all came from an adult in good health. The CDR3 runs from the conserved cysteine through the conserved F or W. D genes are given only for firm matches. Expanded clones are given a class, and other clones once, few, many or no size at all.

TRBV5-6	.	.	TRBJ1-6	15	TGTGCCAGCAGCTCAAGGGGTTCCTATAATTCACCCCTCCACTTT	CASSSRGSYNSPLHF
TRBV27	.	.	TRBJ2-3	15	TGTGCCAGCAGTTCAACGGGAGTGGGGACAGATACGCAGTATTTT	CASSSTGVGTDTQYF
TRBV10-1	.	.	TRBJ2-1	12	TGCGCCAGCAGTCCGGGTACTGGGGAGCAGTTCTTC	CASSPGTGEQFF
TRBV19	TRBD1	.	TRBJ1-3	18	TGTGCCAGTAGTATCCAGCGACAGGGGGCTGTAACTGGAAACACCATATATTTT	CASSIQRQGAVTGNTIYF
TRBV20-1	.	.	TRBJ1-2	10	TGCAGTGCTAGCGACCCCTCGCCCACCTTC	CSASDPSPTF
TRBV6-5	.	.	TRBJ2-7	12	TGTGCCAGCAGGACGACAGCTTACGAGCAGTACTTC	CASRTTAYEQYF
TRBV5-1	.	.	TRBJ2-2	13	TGCGCCAGCAGCGCCACAGAGGCCGGGGAGCTGTTTTTT	CASSATEAGELFF
TRBV4-1	.	.	TRBJ1-4	14	TGCGCCAGCAGCCAAGTAAGGGAGTTTGAAAAACTGTTTTTT	CASSQVREFEKLFF
TRBV27	.	once	TRBJ2-2	15	TGTGCCAGCAGTTCCTATTTCCGTAGTACCGGGGAGCTGTTTTTT	CASSSYFRSTGELFF
TRBV4-1	.	.	TRBJ1-5	15	TGCGCCAGCAGCCAAGAACGAGTAGGCAATCAGCCCCAGCATTTT	CASSQERVGNQPQHF
TRBV2	.	.	TRBJ2-3	14	TGTGCCAGCAGTACACAGGGCTCTACAGATACGCAGTATTTT	CASSTQGSTDTQYF
TRBV9	.	.	TRBJ2-3	16	TGTGCCAGCACGTCGGGAGCTCCCCACCTCACAGATACGCAGTATTTT	CASTSGAPHLTDTQYF
TRBV7-3	.	.	TRBJ2-3	14	TGTGCCAGCAGCTTAAACAGGGTCGGCGATACGCAGTATTTT	CASSLNRVGDTQYF
TRBV6-5	.	once	TRBJ1-1	12	TGTGCCATGGGAACTTTTGACACTGAAGCTTTCTTT	CAMGTFDTEAFF
TRBV7-2	.	.	TRBJ1-1	14	TGTGCCAGCAGCTTAGTGGCAGGGAACACTGAAGCTTTCTTT	CASSLVAGNTEAFF
TRBV5-6	.	.	TRBJ1-4	13	TGTGCCAGCAGCTTAACGATCGAGGAAAAACTGTTTTTT	CASSLTIEEKLFF
TRBV11-2	.	.	TRBJ2-1	16	TGTGCCAGCAGCCCCTACCGACTAGGGAACTACAATGAGCAGTTCTTC	CASSPYRLGNYNEQFF
TRBV29-1	TRBD1	.	TRBJ1-1	12	TGCAGCGTTGGCGAAAGGACAGGAGAAGCTTTCTTT	CSVGERTGEAFF
TRBV2	TRBD2	.	TRBJ2-6	13	TGTGCCAGCGGGGGGGCTGGGGCCAACGTCCTGACTTTC	CASGGAGANVLTF
TRBV7-2	TRBD1	once	TRBJ2-7	12	TGTGCCAGCAGCCTACAGGGGTGGGAGCAGTACTTC	CASSLQGWEQYF
TRBV5-1	TRBD2	.	TRBJ2-4	17	TGCGCCAGCAGCCCCCCAACTAGCGGCTTAGCCAAAAACATTCAGTACTTC	CASSPPTSGLAKNIQYF
TRBV11-1	.	.	TRBJ2-2	16	TGTGCCAGCAGCCCCGGACGCCGCGAGTCCACCGGGGAGCTGTTTTTT	CASSPGRRESTGELFF
TRBV30	.	.	TRBJ2-7	14	TGTGCCTGGAGTGTCGGCAGGCGATCCTACGAGCAGTACTTC	CAWSVGRRSYEQYF
TRBV7-3	TRBD2	.	TRBJ2-7	13	TGTGCCAGCAGCTCCGACTCTAGCGGCGTGCAGTACTTC	CASSSDSSGVQYF
TRBV12-3/TRBV12-4	.	.	TRBJ2-3	12	TGTGCCAGCAGGGACAGAGTAGATACGCAGTATTTT	CASRDRVDTQYF
TRBV7-9	.	.	TRBJ1-1	15	TGTGCCAGCAGCCCTCTGGGAGGACAGAACACTGAAGCTTTCTTT	CASSPLGGQNTEAFF
TRBV6-6	.	.	TRBJ1-5	16	TGTGCCAGCAGTTACGGCGGGGGATCTAGCAATCAGCCCCAGCATTTT	CASSYGGGSSNQPQHF
TRBV5-4	TRBD1	.	TRBJ1-6	15	TGTGCCAGCAGCACAACAGGGGGCGACAATTCACCCCTCCACTTT	CASSTTGGDNSPLHF
TRBV9	.	.	TRBJ2-3	15	TGTGCCAGCAGCGTACGAGGGGGGATCACAGATACGCAGTATTTT	CASSVRGGITDTQYF
TRBV28	.	.	TRBJ1-2	13	TGTGCCAGCAGCCCCGCGGGGGCGGTTGGCTACACCTTC	CASSPAGAVGYTF
TRBV7-2	.	.	TRBJ1-3	15	TGTGCCAGCAGCTTAGAGGTTAACTCTGGAAACACCATATATTTT	CASSLEVNSGNTIYF
TRBV19	TRBD2	.	TRBJ2-4	16	TGTGCCAGTAGTACCGGACTAGCGGGGGGCAAAAACATTCAGTACTTC	CASSTGLAGGKNIQYF
TRBV19	.	.	TRBJ2-6	16	TGTGCCAGTAGTCGTCAAAGAGGGGCTGGGGCCAACGTCCTGACTTTC	CASSRQRGAGANVLTF
TRBV7-2	.	.	TRBJ1-5	18	TGTGCCAGCAGCTTATACACCCTTGCGGGAGTTGGTAATCAGCCCCAGCATTTT	CASSLYTLAGVGNQPQHF
TRBV10-3	.	.	TRBJ2-7	13	TGTGCCTCTTCCGGGTCCTCCTCCTACGAGCAGTACTTC	CASSGSSSYEQYF
TRBV6-5	TRBD1	.	TRBJ1-4	15	TGTGCCAGCAGTCAACGCGGGACAGTTGGCGAAAAACTGTTTTTT	CASSQRGTVGEKLFF
TRBV19	.	.	TRBJ2-2	18	TGTGCCAGTAGTCTTCGTCCTGGACAGCCCGCGAACACCGGGGAGCTGTTTTTT	CASSLRPGQPANTGELFF
TRBV10-3	.	.	TRBJ1-6	15	TGTGCCATCAGTGCGGGGCTGGGTACCAATTCACCCCTCCACTTT	CAISAGLGTNSPLHF
TRBV5-4	TRBD2	.	TRBJ2-3	13	TGTGCCAGCAGCTTGGCGGGGGGGGCTACGCAGTATTTT	CASSLAGGATQYF
TRBV3-1/TRBV3-2	TRBD2	.	TRBJ2-1	17	TGTGCCAGCAGCCAGCGCTTGGGACTAGCGGTTTACAATGAGCAGTTCTTC	CASSQRLGLAVYNEQFF
TRBV3-1/TRBV3-2	.	.	TRBJ1-3	15	TGTGCCAGCAGCCAAGGGGCCCCCTCTGGAAACACCATATATTTT	CASSQGAPSGNTIYF
TRBV14	.	.	TRBJ2-3	16	TGTGCCAGCAGCCAAGTTTCCAGCGCCCACACAGATACGCAGTATTTT	CASSQVSSAHTDTQYF
TRBV4-3	.	.	TRBJ2-1	15	TGCGCCAGCAGCCAAGATCTAGGACGTGCCAATGAGCAGTTCTTC	CASSQDLGRANEQFF